These T cell receptor beta chains were read from a single sample in a study of blood T cell repertoires in COVID-19. This table comes from immunoSEQ multiplex PCR, and its TCRdb copy is limited to in-frame clones, with some not included. The sample yields 150,000 to 200,000 clones, around nine tenths seen once. Sequencing was done on a sample of peripheral blood. These receptors were obtained from a woman aged 70-85 years with COVID-19, enrolled during active disease. CDR3s include the opening cysteine and the closing phenylalanine or tryptophan. The D gene is left open where the match is weak. The listing skips clone size in some rows; elsewhere it reads once, few, many or a size class.

v_call	d_call	clone_size	j_call	cdr3_aa
TRBV7-2	.	once	TRBJ1-5	CASSLRTGRDQPQHF
TRBV28	.	.	TRBJ2-1	CASAPDGWGGLNEQFF
TRBV2	.	few	TRBJ1-5	CASSEGAREPQHF
TRBV5-6	TRBD1	.	TRBJ1-1	CASNLQGRPNTEAFF
TRBV5-1	TRBD1	.	TRBJ2-7	CASSGGQGPYEQYF
TRBV9	.	.	TRBJ1-1	CASSADPYNRVTEAFF
TRBV28	TRBD1	once	TRBJ2-1	CASSPPGTGFVVGQFF
TRBV7-3	TRBD2	.	TRBJ2-2	CASSRYGGTNTGELFF
TRBV5-1	TRBD1	.	TRBJ2-1	CASSSLRGHVNEQFF
TRBV6-5	TRBD1	.	TRBJ1-4	CASSSGQDNEKLFF
TRBV29-1	.	.	TRBJ2-1	CSVEERFNGGQEQFF
TRBV7-2	.	.	TRBJ1-4	CASSLVAGSNEKLFF
TRBV28	TRBD1	.	TRBJ1-6	CASSRDRASPLHF
TRBV2	.	many	TRBJ1-2	CASTQGLAYGYTF
TRBV6-5	.	.	TRBJ1-1	CASGGDGWVSAFF